The 11 T cell receptor beta chains reported below all come from one sample, sequenced in a study of shared clonotypes between healthy human individuals (dated by TCRdb to 2020 to 2021). Receptors were amplified or captured by the immunoSEQ multiplex PCR assay. Drawn from immuneACCESS, this table holds only the in-frame rearrangements with V and J called that TCRdb kept. Clones are partly lost; checked studies trace under half to an unresolved V gene and leave the rest unexplained. The sample table holds around 370,000 clones, of which about 96% were seen once. 0.32% of the sample is in the top ten clones. Specimen: memory CD8+ T cells sorted from blood. In the paper's terms, the cell subset or site label means: CD45RO+ cells pooled with CCR7-negative TemRA cells. These receptors all stem from a man aged 25-45 years in good health.

This sequence joins TRBV6-5 and TRBJ2-5, with a weak D call TRBD1 (6 bases). The germline V gene has CDR1 MNHEY and CDR2 SVGAGI. This CDR3 is 15 amino acids long. The V end lost 5 bases, the J end lost 4 bases, and 17 bases lay between the germline ends. CDR3 DNA: TGTGCCAGCAGTCCCGAGCCTGGACAGCCAGAGACCCAGTACTTC. Protein: CASSPEPGQPETQYF.

The chain links TRBV5-5 to TRBJ2-1; 11 nucleotides match TRBD2. Trimming cost V 1 base and J 3 bases; bases outside gene matches: 3. The CDR3 runs 16 residues. CDR1 and CDR2 (germline): SGHKS, YYEKEE (reference sequence). This CDR3 is CASSLTSGRIYNEQFF. For the CDR3, the DNA is TGTGCCAGCAGCTTGACTAGCGGGAGAATCTACAATGAGCAGTTCTTC. The full variable domain, with the rest looked up from reference TRBV5-5 and TRBJ2-1, is DAGVTQSPTHLIKTRGQQVTLRCSPISGHKSVSWYQQVLGQGPQFIFQYYEKEERGRGNFPDRFSARQFPNYSSELNVNALLLGDSALYLCASSLTSGRIYNEQFFGPGTRLTVL.

This chain connects TRBV6-1 to TRBJ2-7; 9 nucleotides agree with TRBD1. Germline trimming cut 4 bases from V and 2 bases from J; bases unmatched to any gene: 3. The CDR3 covers 14 residues. Germline V lookup: CDR1 MNHNS, CDR2 SASEGT. The CDR3 DNA sequence: TGTGCCAGCAGTGCCTGGGACAGGGCCTACGAGCAGTACTTC. Amino acids: CASSAWDRAYEQYF.

The chain links TRBV7-9 to TRBJ2-5, with D perhaps matching TRBD2 (6 bases). Germline assignment: CDR1 SEHNR and CDR2 FQNEAQ (reference sequence). The length of the CDR3 is 14 residues. Trimming removed 3 bases from V and 4 bases from J, with 12 bases in between. The CDR3 here is CASSFLGGGETQYF. Here the CDR3 DNA reads TGTGCCAGCAGCTTCCTCGGGGGTGGAGAGACCCAGTACTTC.

V and J are TRBV5-4 and TRBJ2-7, with 8 bases aligning to TRBD2. CDR1 and CDR2 (germline): SGHNT, YYREEE (reference sequence). CDR3 length: 15 amino acids. Unmatched junction bases numbered 13, after V lost 6 bases and J lost 5 bases. This chain's CDR3 is CASTKQGGRFNEQYF. CDR3 nucleotide sequence: TGTGCCAGCACCAAGCAAGGCGGGAGGTTCAACGAGCAGTACTTC.

The V gene is TRBV21-1, the J gene TRBJ2-1; no check of the table's D call, TRBD2, against the DNA was made. TRBV21-1 represents a pseudogene. The CDR3 length is 13 residues. The CDR3 loop reads CASGDYPYNEQFF. The CDR3 nucleotides are TGTGCCAGCGGGGACTACCCCTACAATGAGCAGTTCTTC.

The chain recombines TRBV5-6 with TRBJ2-1, with 10 bases fitting TRBD2. The CDR3 contains 15 residues. V shed 1 base and J 7 bases; nucleotides not matched to a gene: 5. Germline lookup yields CDR1 SGHDT and CDR2 YYEEEE. The CDR3 reads CASSLTASGRNEQFF. CDR3 DNA: TGTGCCAGCAGCTTGACGGCTAGCGGGAGAAATGAGCAGTTCTTC.

This chain links TRBV7-9 with TRBJ2-7; a possible D gene is TRBD1 (6 bases). This CDR3 has 15 amino acids. V was clipped by 4 bases and J by 2 bases, with 15 bases between them. The germline CDR1 and CDR2 sequences are SEHNR and FQNEAQ (reference sequence). In DNA form, the CDR3 reads TGTGCCAGCAGCTCCGCGGGCAGGGGTACCTACGAGCAGTACTTC. Translating it yields CASSSAGRGTYEQYF.

This sequence joins TRBV10-3 and TRBJ1-5; D remains unclear. Trimming stripped 3 bases from V and 0 bases from J, with 3 bases between. From germline, CDR1 is ENHRY and CDR2 SYGVKD. The CDR3 extends over 13 amino acids. The CDR3 bases are TGTGCCATCAGTGAACCTAGCAATCAGCCCCAGCATTTT. Translation: CAISEPSNQPQHF.

CDR3 sequence (DNA): TGTGCCAGCAGTGACCGCTCGGGACACCTCTATGGCTACACCTTC. Translation: CASSDRSGHLYGYTF. J is TRBJ1-2 and V is TRBV25-1; weak D call: TRBD1 (6 bases). Trimming removed 3 bases from V and 4 bases from J, with 15 bases in between. The CDR3 runs 15 residues. Germline V gene lookup returns CDR1 MGHDK and CDR2 SYGVNS.

This chain's CDR3 is CASSLTAAYEQYF. The CDR3 DNA is TGTGCCAGCAGCTTAACAGCGGCCTACGAGCAGTACTTC. This rearrangement joins TRBV11-2 to TRBJ2-7; perhaps TRBD2 as D (5 bases). Germline V CDR1 and CDR2: SGHAT, FQNNGV. Trimming took off 2 bases at V and 2 bases at J, with 7 bases between the two ends. This CDR3 region has 13 residues.